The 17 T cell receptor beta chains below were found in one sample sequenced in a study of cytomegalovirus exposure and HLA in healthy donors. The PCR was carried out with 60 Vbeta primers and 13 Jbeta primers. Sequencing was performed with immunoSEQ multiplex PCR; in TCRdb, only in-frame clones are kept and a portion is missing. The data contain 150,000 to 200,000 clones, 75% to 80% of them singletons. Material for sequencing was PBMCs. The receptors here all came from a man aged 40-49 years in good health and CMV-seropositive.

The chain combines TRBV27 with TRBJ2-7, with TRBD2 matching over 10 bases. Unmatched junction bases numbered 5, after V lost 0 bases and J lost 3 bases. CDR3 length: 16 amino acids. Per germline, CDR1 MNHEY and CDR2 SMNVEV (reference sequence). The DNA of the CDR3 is TGTGCCAGCAGTTTATCCATAGCGGGAGGCCTCTACGAGCAGTACTTC. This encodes CASSLSIAGGLYEQYF.

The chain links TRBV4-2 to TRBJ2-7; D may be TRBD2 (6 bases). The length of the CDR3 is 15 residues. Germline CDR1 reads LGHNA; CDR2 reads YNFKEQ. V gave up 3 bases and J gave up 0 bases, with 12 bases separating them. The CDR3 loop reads CASSHLAASSYEQYF. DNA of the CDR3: TGTGCCAGCAGCCACTTAGCGGCAAGCTCCTACGAGCAGTACTTC.

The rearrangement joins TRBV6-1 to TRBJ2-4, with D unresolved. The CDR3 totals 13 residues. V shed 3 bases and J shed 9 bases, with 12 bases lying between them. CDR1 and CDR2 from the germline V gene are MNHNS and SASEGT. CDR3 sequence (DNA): TGTGCCAGCAGTGATTCCAGATTCGTCATTCAGTACTTC. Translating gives CASSDSRFVIQYF.

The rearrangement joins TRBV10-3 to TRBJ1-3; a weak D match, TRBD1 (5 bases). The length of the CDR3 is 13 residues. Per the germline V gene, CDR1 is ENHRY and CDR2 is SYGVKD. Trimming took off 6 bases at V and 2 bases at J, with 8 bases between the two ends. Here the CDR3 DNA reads TGTGCCATCAGGGGACTTGCTGGAAACACCATATATTTT. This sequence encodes CAIRGLAGNTIYF.

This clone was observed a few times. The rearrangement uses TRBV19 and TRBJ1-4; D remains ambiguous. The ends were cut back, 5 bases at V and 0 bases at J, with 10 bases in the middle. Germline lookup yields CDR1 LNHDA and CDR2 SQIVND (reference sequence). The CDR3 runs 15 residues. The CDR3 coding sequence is TGTGCCAGTAGTTTTGTAGCGGCAACTAATGAAAAACTGTTTTTT. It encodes CASSFVAATNEKLFF. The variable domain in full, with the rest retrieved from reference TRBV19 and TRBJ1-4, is DGGITQSPKYLFRKEGQNVTLSCEQNLNHDAMYWYRQDPGQGLRLIYYSQIVNDFQKGDIAEGYSVSREKKESFPLTVTSAQKNPTAFYLCASSFVAATNEKLFFGSGTQLSVL.

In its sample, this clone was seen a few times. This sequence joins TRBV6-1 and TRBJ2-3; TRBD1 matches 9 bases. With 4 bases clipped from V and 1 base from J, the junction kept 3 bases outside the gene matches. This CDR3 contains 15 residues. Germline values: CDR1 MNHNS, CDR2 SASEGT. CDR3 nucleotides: TGTGCCAGCAGTGGCTGGACAGGGGGCACAGATACGCAGTATTTT. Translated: CASSGWTGGTDTQYF.

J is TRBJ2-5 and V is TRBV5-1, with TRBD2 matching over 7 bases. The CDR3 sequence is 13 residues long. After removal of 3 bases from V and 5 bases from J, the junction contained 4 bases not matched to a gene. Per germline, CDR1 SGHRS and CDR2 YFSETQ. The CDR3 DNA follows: TGCGCCAGCAGCTCGGGACTAACGGAGACCCAGTACTTC. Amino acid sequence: CASSSGLTETQYF.

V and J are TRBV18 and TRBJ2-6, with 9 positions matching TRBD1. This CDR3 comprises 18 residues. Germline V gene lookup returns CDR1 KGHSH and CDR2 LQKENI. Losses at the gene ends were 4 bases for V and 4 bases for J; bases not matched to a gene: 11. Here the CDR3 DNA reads TGTGCCAGCTCACTTTCTACAGGGGGCTTTTCGGGGGCCAACGTCCTGACTTTC. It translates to CASSLSTGGFSGANVLTF.

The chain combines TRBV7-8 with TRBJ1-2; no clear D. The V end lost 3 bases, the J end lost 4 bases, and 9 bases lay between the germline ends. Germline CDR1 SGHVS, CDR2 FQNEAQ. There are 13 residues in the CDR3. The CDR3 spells CASSLGTIYGYTF. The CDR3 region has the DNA TGTGCCAGCAGCTTGGGCACGATCTATGGCTACACCTTC. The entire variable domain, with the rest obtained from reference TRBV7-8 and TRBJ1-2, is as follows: GAGVSQSPRYKVAKRGQDVALRCDPISGHVSLFWYQQALGQGPEFLTYFQNEAQLDKSGLPSDRFFAERPEGSVSTLKIQRTQQEDSAVYLCASSLGTIYGYTFGSGTRLTVV.

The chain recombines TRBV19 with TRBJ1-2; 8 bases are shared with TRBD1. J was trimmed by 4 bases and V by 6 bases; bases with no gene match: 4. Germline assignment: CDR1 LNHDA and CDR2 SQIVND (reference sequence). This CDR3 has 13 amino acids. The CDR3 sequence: CASRSDRAYGYTF. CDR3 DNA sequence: TGTGCCAGTAGATCGGACAGGGCCTATGGCTACACCTTC.

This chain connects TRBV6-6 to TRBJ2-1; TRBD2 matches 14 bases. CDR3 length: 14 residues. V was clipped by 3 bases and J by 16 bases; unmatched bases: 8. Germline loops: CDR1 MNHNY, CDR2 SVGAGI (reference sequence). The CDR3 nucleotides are TGTGCCAGCAGTTATTCGGGACTAGCGGGAGAGAAATTCTTC. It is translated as CASSYSGLAGEKFF.

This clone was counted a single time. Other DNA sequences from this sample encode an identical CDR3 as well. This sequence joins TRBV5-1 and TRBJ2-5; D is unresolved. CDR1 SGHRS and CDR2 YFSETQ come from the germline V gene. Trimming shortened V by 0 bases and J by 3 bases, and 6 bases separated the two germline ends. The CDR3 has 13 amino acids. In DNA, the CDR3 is TGCGCCAGCAGCTTGGTCGGAGAAGAGACCCAGTACTTC. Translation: CASSLVGEETQYF.

The CDR3: CASSLSRGRNTQYF. DNA of the CDR3: TGTGCCAGCAGTTTATCCAGGGGGCGAAATACGCAGTATTTT. The chain uses TRBV28 and TRBJ2-3, with 8 bases lining up with TRBD1. The CDR3 has 14 amino acids. With V trimmed by 1 base and J by 7 bases, 4 bases remained unmatched. Germline lookup yields CDR1 MDHEN and CDR2 SYDVKM.

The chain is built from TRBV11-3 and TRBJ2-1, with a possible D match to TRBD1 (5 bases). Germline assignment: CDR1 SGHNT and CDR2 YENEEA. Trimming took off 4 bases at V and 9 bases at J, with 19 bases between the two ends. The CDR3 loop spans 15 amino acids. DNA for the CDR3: TGTGCCAGCAGCTATTGGGGCAGTGGGGCCGGTGAGCAGTTCTTC. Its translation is CASSYWGSGAGEQFF.

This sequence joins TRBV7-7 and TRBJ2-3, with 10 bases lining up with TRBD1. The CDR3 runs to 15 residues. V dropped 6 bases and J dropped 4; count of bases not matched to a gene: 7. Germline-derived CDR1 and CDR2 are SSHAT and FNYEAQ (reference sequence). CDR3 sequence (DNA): TGTGCCAGCAGTCGGACAGGGGGTCGAGCAGATACGCAGTATTTT. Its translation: CASSRTGGRADTQYF.

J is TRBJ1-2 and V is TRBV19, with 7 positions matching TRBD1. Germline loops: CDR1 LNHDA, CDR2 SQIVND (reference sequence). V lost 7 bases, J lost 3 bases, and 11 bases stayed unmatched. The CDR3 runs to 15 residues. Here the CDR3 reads CASKGASRLDYGYTF. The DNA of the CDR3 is TGTGCCAGTAAGGGGGCCAGCAGGTTGGACTATGGCTACACCTTC.

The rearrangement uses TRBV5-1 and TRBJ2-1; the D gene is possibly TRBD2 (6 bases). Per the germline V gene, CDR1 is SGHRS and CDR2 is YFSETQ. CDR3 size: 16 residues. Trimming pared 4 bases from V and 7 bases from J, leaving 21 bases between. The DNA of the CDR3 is TGCGCCAGCAGCCGCCGCGGCGGCGGGACGGGGAATGAGCAGTTCTTC. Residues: CASSRRGGGTGNEQFF.